This T cell receptor beta chain was recorded in a study of shared clonotypes between healthy human individuals. Study-wide results and limits: An effect of sequencing depth on clonotype sharing among donors was expected. The diversity represented, both genetic and in exposure history, was limited by few donors.

With regard to this clone: Its antigen is unidentified.

In replicate PCRs of sorted subsets, roughly 200 ng DNA, approximately 32,000 T cell genomes, was used. Data came from immunoSEQ multiplex PCR; TCRdb stores just in-frame clones and leaves some out. The data contain some 2.3 million clones, approximately 95% of them singletons. The clonotype originates from a man in his late teens or twenties in good health. Some clones in this sample may be carry-over from other donors' samples. Input material: naive CD4+ T cells from PBMCs. The sample's subset: CD45RA+ positively selected.

CDR3 sequence: CASRTGTGYSEQYF. CDR3 in DNA: TGCGCCAGCAGGACCGGGACAGGGTATTCCGAGCAGTACTTC. The V and J genes are TRBV5-1 and TRBJ2-7; 9 nucleotides agree with TRBD1. Germline CDR1 is SGHRS and CDR2 is YFSETQ. The CDR3 extends over 14 amino acids. Germline trimming cut 5 bases from V and 6 bases from J; bases unmatched to any gene: 9.